This T cell receptor (beta chain) emerged from a study of T cells in women clearing cervical HPV infection. The CDR3 spans 15 residues. Germline-derived CDR1 and CDR2 are LNHDA and SQIVND (reference sequence). About this clone: The read finishes 3 residues shy of the CDR3 end, and the germline J gene is used to complete it.

Assay: immunoSEQ multiplex PCR; the TCRdb copy retains only in-frame clones and omits some. The sample has about 30,000 clones. The chain is built from TRBV19 and TRBJ1-2, with D perhaps TRBD1 (6 bases). The specimen sequenced was blood buffy coat. The clonotype was recovered from a woman between 18 and 70 years old with a cervical HPV16 infection that either progressed to CIN3+ or cleared (not recorded which). CDR3 DNA, as far as it was read: TGTGCCAGTCTGGCACAGGGCTGGGTGAAGCAGCCC. It translates to CASLAQGWVKQP. The CDR3, in full, reads CASLAQGWVKQPYTF.